This T cell receptor (beta chain) was identified in a study of CD4 T cells in relation to SARS-CoV-2 and coronaviruses. Study details: After 10 days of antigen culture, PBMC TCR beta CDR3s were sequenced.

Turning to this clone: Its antigen is not identified.

Unexposed donor CD4+ T cells date from 2011-2018, before the COVID-19 pandemic. CD4+ T cells were isolated from the cells after roughly 11 days of culture. Unexposed-donor CD4+ T cells were probed with SARS-CoV-2 S/N and four cold-coronavirus spikes, cells permitting. Generated by immunoSEQ multiplex PCR, the TCRdb table keeps only in-frame clones and is missing some. The sample holds fewer than 20,000 clones, over 60% seen once. With 2 bases removed from V and 13 bases from J, the gap between germline ends came to 15 bases. Germline values: CDR1 LNHNV, CDR2 YYDKDF (reference sequence). The CDR3 extends over 13 amino acids.

The source of this sequence is a human donor in good health. The chain recombines TRBV15 with TRBJ1-5, with a possible D match to TRBD1 (5 bases). Sample: CD4+ T cells from PBMCs, cultured in vitro. CDR3 sequence: CATSRPGDGNQHF. The CDR3 DNA is TGTGCCACCAGCAGACCCGGGGACGGCAATCAGCATTTT.